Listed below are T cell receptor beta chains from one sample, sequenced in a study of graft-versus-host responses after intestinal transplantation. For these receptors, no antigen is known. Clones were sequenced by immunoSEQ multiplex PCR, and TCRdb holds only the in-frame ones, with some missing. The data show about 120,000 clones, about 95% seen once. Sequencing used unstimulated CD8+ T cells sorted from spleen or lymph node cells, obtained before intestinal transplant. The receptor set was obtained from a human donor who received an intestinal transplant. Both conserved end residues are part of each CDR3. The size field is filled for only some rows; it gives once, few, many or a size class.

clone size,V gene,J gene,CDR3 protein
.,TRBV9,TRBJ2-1,CASSVTGRLYNEQFF
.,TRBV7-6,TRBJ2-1,CASSYRVRDGGDEQFF
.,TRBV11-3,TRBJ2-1,CASSLGYEQFF
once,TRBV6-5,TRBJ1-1,CATHPAAVNTEAFF
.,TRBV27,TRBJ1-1,CASSLSAGGTEAFF
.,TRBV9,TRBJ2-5,CASSFSGAQETQYF
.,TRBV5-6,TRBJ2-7,CASSRGTDRHEQYF
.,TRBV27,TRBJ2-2,CASSVDSGELFF
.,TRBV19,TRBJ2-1,CASSPIHQAGAYNEQFF
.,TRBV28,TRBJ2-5,CASSLLADTQYF
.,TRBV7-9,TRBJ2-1,CASSLANNEQFF
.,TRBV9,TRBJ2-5,CASSAPEVASGRRETQYF
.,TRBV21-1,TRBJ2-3,CASSKLVRAPSQADTQYF
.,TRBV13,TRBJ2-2,CASSSTGQGTGELFF
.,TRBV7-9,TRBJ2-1,CASSRQSTPYNERFF
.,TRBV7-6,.,CASSYTGTGGEQYF
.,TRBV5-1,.,CASSLRAHYEQYF